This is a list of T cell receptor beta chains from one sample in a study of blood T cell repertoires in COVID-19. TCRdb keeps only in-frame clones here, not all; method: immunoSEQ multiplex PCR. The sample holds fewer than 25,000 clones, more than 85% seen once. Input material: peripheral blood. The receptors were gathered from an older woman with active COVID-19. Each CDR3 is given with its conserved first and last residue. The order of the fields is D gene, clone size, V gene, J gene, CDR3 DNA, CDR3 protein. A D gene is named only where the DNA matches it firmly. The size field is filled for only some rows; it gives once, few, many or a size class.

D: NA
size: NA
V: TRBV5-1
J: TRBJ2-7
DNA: TGCGCCAGCAGCTTGGCACCGGGCCTGGGAGACGAGCAGTACTTC
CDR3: CASSLAPGLGDEQYF

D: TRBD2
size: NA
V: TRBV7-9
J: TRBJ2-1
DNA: TGTGCCAGCAGTAAAACTAGCGCGGCTGAGCAGTTCTTC
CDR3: CASSKTSAAEQFF

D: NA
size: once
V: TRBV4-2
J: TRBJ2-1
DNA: TGTGCCAGCAGCCAAGATTCGGGAATGAGGGAGGGGGACCAGTTCTTC
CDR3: CASSQDSGMREGDQFF

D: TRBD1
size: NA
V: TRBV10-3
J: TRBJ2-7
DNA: TGTGCCATCAGTGACCCCGGGACAGAGGTACGGTACGAGCAGTACTTC
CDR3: CAISDPGTEVRYEQYF

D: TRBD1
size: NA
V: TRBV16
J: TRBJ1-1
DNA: TGTGCCAGCAGCGACAGGGGGAACACTGAAGCTTTCTTT
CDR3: CASSDRGNTEAFF

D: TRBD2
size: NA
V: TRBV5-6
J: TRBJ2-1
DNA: TGTGCCAGCAGCTCACTAGCGGGAGGTTATCGGCGGGAGCAGTTCTTC
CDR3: CASSSLAGGYRREQFF

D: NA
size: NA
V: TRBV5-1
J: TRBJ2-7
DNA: TGCGCCAGCAGCCGGACTCCCTTAACCTCCTACGAGCAGTACTTC
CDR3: CASSRTPLTSYEQYF

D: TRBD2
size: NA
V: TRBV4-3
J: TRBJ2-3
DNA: TGCGCCAGCAGCTTCGGGACTAGCTACACAGATACGCAGTATTTT
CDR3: CASSFGTSYTDTQYF

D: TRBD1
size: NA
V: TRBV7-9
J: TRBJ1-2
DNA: TGTGCCAGCAGCTTAGAAGGGACAGCCCTCTATGGCTACACCTTC
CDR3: CASSLEGTALYGYTF

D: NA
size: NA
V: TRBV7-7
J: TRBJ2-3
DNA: TGTGCTAGCAGCTTAACTCACGTGGATACGCAGTATTTT
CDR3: CASSLTHVDTQYF

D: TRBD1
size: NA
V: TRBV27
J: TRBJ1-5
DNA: TGTGCCAGCAGTCCGGGACAGAGCAATCAGCCCCAGCATTTT
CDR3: CASSPGQSNQPQHF

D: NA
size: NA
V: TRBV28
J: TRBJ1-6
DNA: TGTGCCAGCAGGGAAACAGATTCACCCCTCCACTTT
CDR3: CASRETDSPLHF

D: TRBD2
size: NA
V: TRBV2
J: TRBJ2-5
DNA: TGTGCCAGCGGGGGGACTAGCGGGAGTTGGGAGACCCAGTACTTC
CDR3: CASGGTSGSWETQYF

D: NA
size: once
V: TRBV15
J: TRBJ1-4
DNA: TGTGCCACCAGCCGAAAGAGGGAACAGAACTATAATGAAAAACTGTTTTTT
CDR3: CATSRKREQNYNEKLFF

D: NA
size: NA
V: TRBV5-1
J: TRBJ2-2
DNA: TGCGCCAGCAGCTTAAACGGGGACACCGGGGAGCTGTTTTTT
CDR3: CASSLNGDTGELFF

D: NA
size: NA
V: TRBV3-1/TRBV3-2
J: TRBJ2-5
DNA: TGTGCCAGCAGCCAAGTACAAGAGACCCAGTACTTC
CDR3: CASSQVQETQYF

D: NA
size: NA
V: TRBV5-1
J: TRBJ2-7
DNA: TGCGCCAGCAGCTTGAACAGGTGGTCCTACGAGCAGTACTTC
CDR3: CASSLNRWSYEQYF

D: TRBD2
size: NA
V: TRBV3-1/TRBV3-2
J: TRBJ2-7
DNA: TGTGCCAGCAGTCAATCCCCTAGCGGGGCCTACGAGCAGTACTTC
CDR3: CASSQSPSGAYEQYF

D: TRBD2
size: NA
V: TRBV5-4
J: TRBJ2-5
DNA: TGTGCCAGCAGCTTGGAAGGCGGGAGGGCTCAAGAGACCCAGTACTTC
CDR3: CASSLEGGRAQETQYF

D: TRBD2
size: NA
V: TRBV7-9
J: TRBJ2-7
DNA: TGTGCCAGCAACGGACTAGCGGGAGGGGAGCAGTACTTC
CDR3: CASNGLAGGEQYF

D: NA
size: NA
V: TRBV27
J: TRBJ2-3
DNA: TGTGCCAGCAGTCCCCCAAAATCAAAGAAACCCTCTACGAACACAGATACGCAGTATTTT
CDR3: CASSPPKSKKPSTNTDTQYF

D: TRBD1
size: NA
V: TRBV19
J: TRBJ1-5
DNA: TGTGCCAGTAGTATAGCTAGGGACAGTTTTCAGCCCCAGCATTTT
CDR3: CASSIARDSFQPQHF

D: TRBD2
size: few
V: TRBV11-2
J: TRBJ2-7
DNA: TGTGCCAGCAGCCCAGCGTCTAGCGGGATTGCGAACGAGCAGTACTTC
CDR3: CASSPASSGIANEQYF

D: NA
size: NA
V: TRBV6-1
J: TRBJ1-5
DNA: TGTGCCAGCAGTGAACTACAGGAGTTCAATCAGCCCCAGCATTTT
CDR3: CASSELQEFNQPQHF

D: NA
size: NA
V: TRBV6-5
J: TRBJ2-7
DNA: TGTGCCAGCAGCCAAGAGTTCTCCTACGAGCAGTACTTC
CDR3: CASSQEFSYEQYF

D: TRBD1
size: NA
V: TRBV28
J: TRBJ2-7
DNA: TGTGCCAGCAGCGACAGGGGGCGACGGGAGCGCGAGCAGTACTTC
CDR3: CASSDRGRREREQYF

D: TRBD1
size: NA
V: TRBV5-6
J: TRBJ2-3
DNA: TGTGCCAGCAGCTTGGCGAGGGACAGGACCAGCACAGATACGCAGTATTTT
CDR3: CASSLARDRTSTDTQYF

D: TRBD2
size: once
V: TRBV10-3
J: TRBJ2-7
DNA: TGTGCCATCAGTGAGTCAGCTAGCGGGAGCTACGAGCAGTACTTC
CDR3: CAISESASGSYEQYF

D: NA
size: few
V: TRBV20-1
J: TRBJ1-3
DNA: TGCAGTGCTAGTCCAGGGGCGATTGGAAACACCATATATTTT
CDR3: CSASPGAIGNTIYF

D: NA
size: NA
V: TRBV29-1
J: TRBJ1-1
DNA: TGCAGCGTCCTTAGGGGAAACACTGAAGCTTTCTTT
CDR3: CSVLRGNTEAFF

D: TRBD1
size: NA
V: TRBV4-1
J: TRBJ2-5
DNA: TGCGCCAGCAGCCAAGAGAGGACAGGGGGCAGGATAGAGACCCAGTACTTC
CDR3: CASSQERTGGRIETQYF

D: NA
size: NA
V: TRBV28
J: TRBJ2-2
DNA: TGTGCCAGCAGTTTGAGGGTCACCGGGGAGCTGTTTTTT
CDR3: CASSLRVTGELFF

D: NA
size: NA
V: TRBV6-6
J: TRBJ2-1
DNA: TGTGCCAGCAGTTACGGCGGGTCGGGCAATGAGCAGTTCTTC
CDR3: CASSYGGSGNEQFF

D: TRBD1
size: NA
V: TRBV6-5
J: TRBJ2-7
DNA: TGTGCCAGTACCCCGGGACAGGGCTACGAGCAGTACTTC
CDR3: CASTPGQGYEQYF

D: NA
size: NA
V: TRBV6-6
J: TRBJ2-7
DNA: TGTGCCAGCAGTCTTCAGGGACATGGCTACTTC
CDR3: CASSLQGHGYF

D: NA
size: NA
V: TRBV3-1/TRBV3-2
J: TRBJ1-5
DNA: TGTGCCAGCAGCCAAGGGCATAGCAATCAGCCCCAGCATTTT
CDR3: CASSQGHSNQPQHF

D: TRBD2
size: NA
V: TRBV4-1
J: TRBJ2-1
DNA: TGCGCCAGCAGCTTGCTCTCCGAGACTAGCGGGAGGGCCGGCAATGAGCAGTTCTTC
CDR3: CASSLLSETSGRAGNEQFF

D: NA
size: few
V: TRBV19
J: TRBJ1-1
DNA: TGTGCCAGTAGTATAGATCACGGGGGGCCCACTGAAGCTTTCTTT
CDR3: CASSIDHGGPTEAFF

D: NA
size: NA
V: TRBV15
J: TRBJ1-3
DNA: TGTGCCACCACCCAGGGTCTGGGGGCCTCTGGAAACACCATATATTTT
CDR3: CATTQGLGASGNTIYF